These 30 T cell receptor beta chains were sequenced from one sample in a study of blood T cell repertoires in COVID-19. Only in-frame clones appear in the TCRdb table, and some are missing; sequencing was by immunoSEQ multiplex PCR. This table holds about 140,000 clones, roughly 83% found once. The sequenced sample consisted of PBMCs or T cells enriched from blood (not recorded which). The receptor set was obtained from a man in his 70s who had been exposed to COVID-19.

The chain uses TRBV3-1 (or the pseudogene TRBV3-2) and TRBJ2-2; 7 bases are a match to TRBD2. The trim removed 6 bases at V and 6 bases at J, leaving 10 bases unmatched. The CDR3 totals 15 residues. Germline values: CDR1 LGHDT, CDR2 YNNKEL (reference sequence). The CDR3 loop is CASRPGTTFAGELFF. The CDR3 coding sequence is TGTGCCAGCAGGCCCGGGACTACGTTTGCCGGGGAGCTGTTTTTT.

The genes are TRBV5-5 and TRBJ2-2; 11 positions agree with TRBD2. The germline V gene encodes CDR1 SGHKS and CDR2 YYEKEE (reference sequence). V trimming: 4 bases; J trimming: 0 bases; junction bases outside the gene matches: 2. This CDR3 contains 16 residues. This chain's CDR3 is CASSRTSGSNTGELFF. The CDR3 DNA reads as TGTGCCAGCAGCCGGACTAGCGGGTCGAACACCGGGGAGCTGTTTTTT. Supplemented by reference TRBV5-5 and TRBJ2-2, the full variable domain reads DAGVTQSPTHLIKTRGQQVTLRCSPISGHKSVSWYQQVLGQGPQFIFQYYEKEERGRGNFPDRFSARQFPNYSSELNVNALLLGDSALYLCASSRTSGSNTGELFFGEGSRLTVL.

On this clone itself: The junction departs from germline at one end; a sequencing error may be responsible. This chain uses TRBV7-2 with TRBJ2-1; possible D gene TRBD1, 6 bases. This CDR3 contains 13 residues. Germline-derived CDR1 and CDR2 are SGHTA and FQGNSA. The CDR3 loop is CASSLAGAGQSLF. DNA for the CDR3: TGTGCCAGCAGCTTAGCGGGGGCAGGGCAATCACTCTTC.

V gene TRBV4-2 combines with J gene TRBJ2-5; D gene unclear. Germline CDR1 LGHNA, CDR2 YNFKEQ. The CDR3 is 15 residues long. V dropped 0 bases and J dropped 1 base, with 9 bases sitting between them. In DNA form, the CDR3 reads TGTGCCAGCAGCCAAGATCTCCTAGGCCAAGAGACCCAGTACTTC. As protein: CASSQDLLGQETQYF.

The V gene is TRBV7-9, the J gene TRBJ2-7; 9 bases match TRBD2. J was trimmed by 6 bases and V by 5 bases; bases with no gene match: 11. The CDR3 runs 15 residues. Germline CDR1 SEHNR, CDR2 FQNEAQ (reference sequence). The CDR3 sequence is CASSPERAGGGEQYF. In nucleotides, the CDR3 is TGTGCCAGCAGCCCCGAGCGGGCGGGAGGGGGCGAGCAGTACTTC. Filled out from reference TRBV7-9 and TRBJ2-7, the complete variable domain reads DTGVSQNPRHKITKRGQNVTFRCDPISEHNRLYWYRQTLGQGPEFLTYFQNEAQLEKSRLLSDRFSAERPKGSFSTLEIQRTEQGDSAMYLCASSPERAGGGEQYFGPGTRLTVT.

V is TRBV5-1 and J is TRBJ2-3, with 8 bases matching TRBD1. The V gene's germline CDR1 is SGHRS and CDR2 YFSETQ. The J segment lost 1 base and the V segment lost 0 bases, leaving 4 bases of the junction unmatched. There are 16 residues in the CDR3. In DNA form, the CDR3 reads TGCGCCAGCAGCTTGGACGCAGGGGGCGGCACAGATACGCAGTATTTT. It yields the protein CASSLDAGGGTDTQYF. Together with reference TRBV5-1 and TRBJ2-3, the CDR3 gives the full variable domain: KAGVTQTPRYLIKTRGQQVTLSCSPISGHRSVSWYQQTPGQGLQFLFEYFSETQRNKGNFPGRFSGRQFSNSRSEMNVSTLELGDSALYLCASSLDAGGGTDTQYFGPGTRLTVL.

This rearrangement joins TRBV5-1 to TRBJ2-1; 8 bases are shared with TRBD2. Germline V gives CDR1 SGHRS, CDR2 YFSETQ. The CDR3 is 15 residues long. The V gene end was trimmed by 6 bases and the J gene end by 2 bases; junction bases not matched to a gene: 7. This CDR3 is CASTRAGEAYNEQFF. The CDR3 DNA reads TGCGCCAGCACCCGAGCGGGGGAAGCCTACAATGAGCAGTTCTTC.

The chain uses TRBV27 and TRBJ2-3, with a possible D match to TRBD2 (5 bases). The V gene lost 3 bases and the J gene lost 5 bases, with 12 bases spanning the gap. Germline loops: CDR1 MNHEY, CDR2 SMNVEV (reference sequence). CDR3 length equals 14 residues. CDR3 bases: TGTGCCAGCAGTTTCGGAGGCAGCCGAGATACGCAGTATTTT. It specifies CASSFGGSRDTQYF.

The genes are TRBV5-6 and TRBJ2-7; 8 nucleotides agree with TRBD2. This CDR3 spans 13 amino acids. Germline CDR1 reads SGHDT; CDR2 reads YYEEEE. V lost 4 bases and J lost 3; bases outside the gene matches: 3. The CDR3 loop reads CASSPTSGYEQYF. CDR3 nucleotides: TGTGCCAGCAGCCCCACTAGCGGCTACGAGCAGTACTTC.

The sample holds one count of this clone. The rearrangement uses TRBV6-5 and TRBJ2-7, with 7 positions matching TRBD1. Unmatched junction bases numbered 5, after V lost 1 base and J lost 2 bases. The CDR3 spans 15 residues. The germline CDR1 and CDR2 sequences are MNHEY and SVGAGI. The CDR3, as DNA: TGTGCCAGCAGTTACTTTCCGGGACAGACCTACGAGCAGTACTTC. It yields the protein CASSYFPGQTYEQYF.

The chain recombines TRBV15 with TRBJ2-3; D remains ambiguous. From germline, CDR1 is LNHNV and CDR2 YYDKDF (reference sequence). CDR3 length: 13 amino acids. The CDR3 nucleotides are TGTGCTATATCGGTCCGAGCCACAGATACGCAGTATTTT. Protein sequence: CAISVRATDTQYF.

This rearrangement joins TRBV12-3 or TRBV12-4 to TRBJ2-1; 16 bases map to TRBD2. CDR3 length: 13 residues. The trim removed 6 bases at V and 16 bases at J, leaving 6 bases unmatched. CDR3 DNA: TGTGCCAGCAGGGGACTAGCGGGGGGGCCCTCCTTCTTC. This sequence encodes CASRGLAGGPSFF.

In nucleotides, the CDR3 is TGTGCCAGCAGCCCGGGACAGCGGAACACCGGGGAGCTGTTTTTT. The encoded protein is CASSPGQRNTGELFF. This chain connects TRBV3-1 (or the pseudogene TRBV3-2) to TRBJ2-2, with 7 bases identical to TRBD1. With V trimmed by 4 bases and J by 1 base, 3 bases remained unmatched. Germline V gives CDR1 LGHDT, CDR2 YNNKEL (reference sequence). This CDR3 has 15 amino acids.

V usage is TRBV5-1 and J usage is TRBJ2-1, with TRBD2 matching 8 bases. With V trimmed by 6 bases and J by 0 bases, 8 bases remained unmatched. The CDR3 runs 16 residues. Germline-derived CDR1 and CDR2 are SGHRS and YFSETQ. The CDR3 is CASIPGGGVSYNEQFF. The CDR3 nucleotides read TGCGCCAGCATCCCGGGAGGGGGGGTCTCCTACAATGAGCAGTTCTTC.

This rearrangement joins TRBV28 to TRBJ1-2; D ambiguous. CDR3 size: 14 residues. Trimming cost V 9 bases and J 4 bases, with 18 bases left between them. Germline CDR1 reads MDHEN; CDR2 reads SYDVKM. The CDR3 sequence: CASFLREPPYGYTF. The CDR3 DNA sequence: TGTGCCAGTTTTCTACGAGAACCTCCCTATGGCTACACCTTC.

J is TRBJ1-1 and V is TRBV18, with TRBD1 identical over 9 bases. Germline V gene lookup returns CDR1 KGHSH and CDR2 LQKENI. The CDR3 is 15 residues long. Trimming at V came to 6 bases and at J to 4 bases, leaving 9 bases not matched to a gene. CDR3 loop: CASSLQGAKSTEAFF. Here the CDR3 DNA reads TGTGCCAGCTCGCTACAGGGGGCGAAATCCACTGAAGCTTTCTTT. Supplemented by reference TRBV18 and TRBJ1-1, the full variable domain reads NAGVMQNPRHLVRRRGQEARLRCSPMKGHSHVYWYRQLPEEGLKFMVYLQKENIIDESGMPKERFSAEFPKEGPSILRIQQVVRGDSAAYFCASSLQGAKSTEAFFGQGTRLTVV.

The V gene is TRBV27, the J gene TRBJ2-7; 9 nucleotides line up with TRBD1. Trimming took 6 bases from V and 3 from J; bases not matched to a gene: 3. The CDR3 contains 13 residues. The germline V gene has CDR1 MNHEY and CDR2 SMNVEV (reference sequence). The CDR3, as DNA: TGTGCCAGCAGCCCGACAGGGGGCTACGAGCAGTACTTC. Its translation is CASSPTGGYEQYF.

This chain connects TRBV5-5 to TRBJ1-5; 7 bases fit TRBD1. CDR3 size: 16 residues. Germline trimming cut 0 bases from V and 3 bases from J; bases unmatched to any gene: 6. Per germline, CDR1 SGHKS and CDR2 YYEKEE (reference sequence). CDR3 sequence: CASSLEGAGVNQPQHF. In DNA form, the CDR3 reads TGTGCCAGCAGCTTGGAGGGGGCAGGAGTCAATCAGCCCCAGCATTTT.

This clone was detected a few times. The rearrangement uses TRBV10-3 and TRBJ2-7, with a tentative D call TRBD1 (6 bases). Germline loops: CDR1 ENHRY, CDR2 SYGVKD. Trimming shortened V by 2 bases and J by 4 bases, and 6 bases separated the two germline ends. The CDR3 is 12 amino acids. The CDR3 sequence: CAISETGYEQYF. CDR3 sequence (DNA): TGTGCCATCAGTGAGACAGGGTACGAGCAGTACTTC.

V and J are TRBV6-6 and TRBJ2-5; 8 bases map to TRBD1. With 6 bases clipped from V and 5 bases from J, the junction kept 11 bases outside the gene matches. CDR3 length: 15 residues. Germline CDR1 and CDR2: MNHNY and SVGAGI (reference sequence). CDR3 in amino acids: CASRPDRGRKETQYF. CDR3 sequence (DNA): TGTGCCAGCAGGCCCGACAGGGGTCGTAAGGAGACCCAGTACTTC.

This sequence joins TRBV9 and TRBJ2-4; 9 bases are a match to TRBD1. J was trimmed by 0 bases and V by 2 bases; bases with no gene match: 12. CDR1 is SGDLS, CDR2 YYNGEE, per germline. The CDR3 has 19 amino acids. In DNA, the CDR3 is TGTGCCAGCAGCGTCGATTCCGGGACAGGGCTGGAAGCCAAAAACATTCAGTACTTC. Translating gives CASSVDSGTGLEAKNIQYF.

This clone was seen only once. The chain is built from TRBV7-9 and TRBJ2-1; maybe TRBD2 (5 bases). The germline V gene has CDR1 SEHNR and CDR2 FQNEAQ (reference sequence). CDR3 length equals 16 residues. V dropped 5 bases and J dropped 3 bases, with 17 bases sitting between them. As DNA, the CDR3 is TGTGCCAGCAGCCCGAGACCGAGGAGCGGCTACAATGAGCAGTTCTTC. Translating gives CASSPRPRSGYNEQFF. The entire variable domain, with the rest obtained from reference TRBV7-9 and TRBJ2-1, is as follows: DTGVSQNPRHKITKRGQNVTFRCDPISEHNRLYWYRQTLGQGPEFLTYFQNEAQLEKSRLLSDRFSAERPKGSFSTLEIQRTEQGDSAMYLCASSPRPRSGYNEQFFGPGTRLTVL.

In its sample, this clone was seen once. The chain combines TRBV28 with TRBJ1-1, with a weak D call TRBD1 (6 bases). V was shortened by 7 bases and J by 1 base, with 19 bases between the two germline ends. CDR1 is MDHEN and CDR2 is SYDVKM in the germline V gene. CDR3 length: 16 residues. CDR3 region: CASTSQMTGQNTEAFF. The DNA of the CDR3 is TGTGCCAGCACCTCCCAAATGACAGGTCAGAACACTGAAGCTTTCTTT.

This chain uses TRBV12-3 or TRBV12-4 with TRBJ2-3; 7 bases line up with TRBD2. The length of the CDR3 is 13 residues. J was trimmed by 6 bases and V by 5 bases; bases with no gene match: 5. CDR3 DNA: TGTGCCAGCAGTGGCGGGAGTGGCGATACGCAGTATTTT. It is translated as CASSGGSGDTQYF.

The J gene is TRBJ2-2, the V gene TRBV7-3; D is perhaps TRBD1 (5 bases). V dropped 8 bases and J dropped 0 bases, with 16 bases sitting between them. Germline assignment: CDR1 SGHTA and CDR2 FQGTGA. CDR3 length: 16 amino acids. CDR3 sequence (DNA): TGTGCCAGCGGCGCACAGGCGGACCCGAACACCGGGGAGCTGTTTTTT. This translates into CASGAQADPNTGELFF.

This CDR3 reads CASTPTGGGRQPQHF. The CDR3 bases are TGTGCCAGCACCCCTACGGGGGGGGGCCGGCAGCCCCAGCATTTT. V is TRBV6-5 and J is TRBJ1-5, with TRBD1 as a possible D gene (6 bases). V gave up 7 bases and J gave up 7 bases, with 20 bases separating them. The CDR3 length is 15 residues. Germline V gene sequence: CDR1 MNHEY, CDR2 SVGAGI.

The chain is built from TRBV29-1 and TRBJ2-7; 10 nucleotides match TRBD1. V trimming: 6 bases; J trimming: 1 base; junction bases outside the gene matches: 3. The CDR3 has 13 amino acids. CDR1 is SQVTM, CDR2 ANQGSEA, per germline. CDR3 sequence (DNA): TGCAGCGTCAGACAGGGGGCTTCCTACGAGCAGTACTTC. This sequence encodes CSVRQGASYEQYF.

The J gene is TRBJ1-5, the V gene TRBV6-5; weak D call: TRBD1 (6 bases). The germline V gene encodes CDR1 MNHEY and CDR2 SVGAGI. Trimming took 6 bases from V and 1 from J, leaving 13 bases between them. The CDR3 is 15 residues long. The CDR3 protein is CASSPGDVSNQPQHF. The CDR3 region has the DNA TGTGCCAGCAGCCCAGGGGATGTAAGCAATCAGCCCCAGCATTTT.

The chain couples TRBV6-2 or TRBV6-3 to TRBJ1-2; the D is unclear. The CDR3 runs 17 residues. CDR1 and CDR2 from the germline V gene are MNHEY and SVGEGT. Trimming left V 1 base short and J 3 bases short, with 18 bases between. The CDR3 here is CASSYLKPRERDYGYTF. The CDR3 DNA reads TGTGCCAGCAGTTACTTAAAGCCACGGGAGAGAGACTATGGCTACACCTTC.

The chain employs TRBV5-1 and TRBJ1-1; D unclear. Per the germline V gene, CDR1 is SGHRS and CDR2 is YFSETQ. CDR3 length: 15 residues. V lost 1 base and J lost 4, with 14 bases in between. The CDR3 here is CASSLPGVTITEAFF. CDR3 nucleotides: TGCGCCAGCAGCTTGCCCGGGGTAACGATCACTGAAGCTTTCTTT.